This T cell receptor beta chain was identified during a study of blood T cell repertoires in COVID-19. Looking at the study overall: From the United States, Italy and Spain came samples of acute and convalescent COVID-19. Sample material is recorded as cDNA or gDNA derived from T cells, B-cell-depleted T cells, or PBMCs.

The trim removed 2 bases at V and 3 bases at J, leaving 0 bases unmatched. The CDR3 has 13 residues. Per germline, CDR1 SGHTA and CDR2 FQGTGA. Original data processing: It was from reference gene primer amplification that nucleated cell counts were estimated. Some clones are missing from TCRdb's copy, which holds only in-frame ones; the method was immunoSEQ multiplex PCR. The V and J calls and the clone size are those of that table, but D and trimming were determined from the DNA. The sample yields 97,000 or so clones, roughly four fifths seen once. Sequencing was performed on peripheral blood. The sequence derives from a man aged 60 to 75 with acute or convalescent COVID-19. V gene TRBV7-3 combines with J gene TRBJ1-1; 7 positions agree with TRBD1. CDR3 DNA sequence: TGTGCCAGCAGCTTACAGGGGGACACTGAAGCTTTCTTT. Translated: CASSLQGDTEAFF.